The 12 T cell receptor beta chains in this list originate from one sample, sequenced in a study of T cell changes during pregnancy in multiple sclerosis. Repertoires were generated with immunoSEQ multiplex PCR, while TCRdb's copy carries only in-frame clones and drops some. The sample holds approximately 110,000 clones, approximately 90% seen once. Sample: peripheral blood, taken in the third trimester of pregnancy. The origin of the receptors is a female donor with multiple sclerosis, enrolled in a pregnancy study.

V is TRBV16 and J is TRBJ1-2; a possible D gene is TRBD1 (6 bases). Germline V gene data show CDR1 as KGHSY and CDR2 as FQNENV. V dropped 1 base and J dropped 8 bases, with 20 bases sitting between them. The CDR3 length is 16 residues. CDR3 in DNA: TGTGCCAGCAGCCAATTGGAATTGGACAGCCCTATAGGCTACACCTTC. Translation: CASSQLELDSPIGYTF.

V usage is TRBV11-2 and J usage is TRBJ2-5, with TRBD2 matching over 13 bases. The J segment lost 4 bases and the V segment lost 5 bases, leaving 7 bases of the junction unmatched. CDR1 and CDR2 (germline): SGHAT, FQNNGV. This CDR3 is built from 16 residues. CDR3 sequence: CASSPSRTSGGETQYF. CDR3 nucleotides: TGTGCCAGCAGCCCCTCCCGGACTAGCGGGGGAGAGACCCAGTACTTC.

The chain recombines TRBV18 with TRBJ1-5; no reliable D call. Trimming took 3 bases from V and 3 from J, leaving 12 bases between them. The germline gives CDR1 KGHSH, CDR2 LQKENI. This CDR3 region has 15 residues. The chain's CDR3 is CASSPIPEPNQPQHF. CDR3 nucleotide sequence: TGTGCCAGCTCACCCATCCCGGAGCCCAATCAGCCCCAGCATTTT. The full variable domain, its missing parts supplied by reference TRBV18 and TRBJ1-5, is NAGVMQNPRHLVRRRGQEARLRCSPMKGHSHVYWYRQLPEEGLKFMVYLQKENIIDESGMPKERFSAEFPKEGPSILRIQQVVRGDSAAYFCASSPIPEPNQPQHFGDGTRLSIL.

Notes on this clone: This CDR3 is also generated by other DNA sequences in the sample. The rearrangement uses TRBV30 and TRBJ2-1; TRBD2 might be the D (5 bases). This CDR3 has 13 amino acids. V was clipped by 0 bases and J by 6 bases, with 9 bases between them. Germline CDR1 reads GTSNPN; CDR2 reads SVGIG (reference sequence). The CDR3 DNA reads as TGTGCCTGGAGTGTCGGGATAGGCAATGAGCAGTTCTTC. It encodes CAWSVGIGNEQFF.

The CDR3 region has the DNA TGTGCCAGCAGTGACGTGGGGGCCCAATCCTCCTACGAGCAGTACTTC. It translates to CASSDVGAQSSYEQYF. This sequence joins TRBV2 and TRBJ2-7; D perhaps matches TRBD1 (6 bases). The germline gives CDR1 SNHLY, CDR2 FYNNEI. The CDR3 length is 16 residues. Trimming took off 3 bases at V and 0 bases at J, with 15 bases between the two ends.

V gene TRBV28 combines with J gene TRBJ1-4; D might be TRBD1 (5 bases). The germline V and J ends were trimmed by 3 bases and 8 bases, with 16 bases remaining between them. CDR1 MDHEN and CDR2 SYDVKM come from the germline V gene. The CDR3 runs to 15 residues. CDR3 region: CASSLVEGMREKLFF. The CDR3 nucleotides are TGTGCCAGCAGTTTGGTGGAGGGGATGAGGGAAAAACTGTTTTTT.

The chain employs TRBV5-1 and TRBJ2-1, with D possibly TRBD1 on 6 matching bases. The CDR3 spans 15 residues. Looked up from germline, CDR1 is SGHRS and CDR2 is YFSETQ. V lost 3 bases and J 1 base, leaving 11 bases between the germline ends. As DNA, the CDR3 is TGCGCCAGCAGCTCCTTACAGGGTTCCTACAATGAGCAGTTCTTC. Translating gives CASSSLQGSYNEQFF.

The chain links TRBV5-6 to TRBJ2-7, with 7 bases lining up with TRBD2. Germline V lookup: CDR1 SGHDT, CDR2 YYEEEE. V lost 4 bases to trimming and J lost 3 bases; unmatched junction nucleotides: 13. The CDR3 totals 16 residues. The CDR3 protein is CASSITPGLPYYEQYF. The CDR3 DNA sequence: TGTGCCAGCAGCATTACGCCGGGACTACCATACTACGAGCAGTACTTC. Using reference TRBV5-6 and TRBJ2-7 for the parts outside the CDR3, the full variable domain is DAGVTQSPTHLIKTRGQQVTLRCSPKSGHDTVSWYQQALGQGPQFIFQYYEEEERQRGNFPDRFSGHQFPNYSSELNVNALLLGDSALYLCASSITPGLPYYEQYFGPGTRLTVT.

The chain has TRBV6-6 and TRBJ1-1, with 9 bases lining up with TRBD1. The V and J ends lost 8 bases and 0 bases, in that order; junction bases with no gene match: 7. The CDR3 totals 15 residues. Germline lookup yields CDR1 MNHNY and CDR2 SVGAGI (reference sequence). CDR3 coding DNA: TGTGCCAGCGATGGAGGACAGGGGATGAACACTGAAGCTTTCTTT. Translated: CASDGGQGMNTEAFF.

This chain uses TRBV19 with TRBJ2-1; 13 bases align to TRBD2. The CDR3 consists of 17 residues. Germline CDR1 reads LNHDA; CDR2 reads SQIVND (reference sequence). Trimming at V came to 6 bases and at J to 1 base, leaving 6 bases not matched to a gene. CDR3 loop: CASRGTSGKESYNEQFF. The CDR3, as DNA: TGTGCCAGTAGAGGGACTAGCGGGAAAGAGTCCTACAATGAGCAGTTCTTC.

This clone was seen only a few times. This rearrangement joins TRBV6-5 to TRBJ1-2; D is unresolved. CDR1 and CDR2 (germline): MNHEY, SVGAGI. CDR3 length: 12 amino acids. V lost 6 bases to trimming and J lost 1 base, with 6 bases between them. The CDR3 region is CASSPDNYGYTF. The CDR3 DNA follows: TGTGCCAGCAGCCCAGATAACTATGGCTACACCTTC.

The chain combines TRBV5-6 with TRBJ2-7; D possibly corresponds to TRBD2 (5 bases). The CDR3 consists of 11 residues. Germline V gene sequence: CDR1 SGHDT, CDR2 YYEEEE. V lost 6 bases, J lost 8 bases, and 12 bases lay in between. In DNA, the CDR3 is TGTGCCAGCACCTGGAGGAATCAGCAGTACTTC. Translated, it gives CASTWRNQQYF.